This TCR beta chain derives from a study of STAT5B mutations in CD4+ large granular lymphocyte leukemia. General study results and limits: Data were not HLA-matched across samples. CD4-sorted patient repertoires seemed more clonal than healthy CD4+ repertoires. Compared with healthy controls (2/35), patient top clones favored TRBV06 (8/27).

In the case of this clone: Antigen: not known.

CDR1 and CDR2 (germline): SGHRS, YFSETQ. The CDR3 sequence is 14 residues long. Trimming stripped 0 bases from V and 4 bases from J, with 8 bases between. The assay was immunoSEQ multiplex PCR, and TCRdb's table has in-frame clones only and misses some. Altogether tens of thousands of clones are present, 85% being singletons, with the ten largest covering around 1.3%. Control samples were healthy donors' buffy coats. The origin of this receptor is a human donor in good health. Sequencing was carried out using CD4+ T cells from blood buffy coats. V gene TRBV5-1 combines with J gene TRBJ1-3, with a tentative D call TRBD1 (5 bases). This chain's CDR3 is CASSLEGQGNTIYF. CDR3 coding DNA: TGCGCCAGCAGCTTGGAGGGGCAGGGAAACACCATATATTTT.